The source of this T cell receptor (beta chain) is a study of cytomegalovirus exposure and HLA in healthy donors. Notes on the study in general: Reportedly, cytomegalovirus status was diagnosed with high sensitivity and specificity. Per a later analysis, HLA-associated TCR beta chains showed more clonal expansion than other, equally common TCR beta chains. Exclusion as indistinguishable affected some V segments, including TRBV6-2 and TRBV6-3. In a later analysis, a genetic analysis reported fewer productive-TCR N-insertions in an Asian-associated ancestry cluster than the cohort average.

PCR employed 60 Vbeta and 13 Jbeta primers. Produced via immunoSEQ multiplex PCR; TCRdb's table is partial and in-frame only. The data contain 230,000 or so clones, about 93% of them singletons. To note about this clone: Its specificity is not known.

Germline loops: CDR1 LNHDA, CDR2 SQIVND (reference sequence). This CDR3 region has 15 residues. After removal of 5 bases from V and 6 bases from J, the junction contained 5 bases not matched to a gene. This rearrangement joins TRBV19 to TRBJ1-5, with 12 bases aligning to TRBD1. What was sequenced was PBMCs. This sequence was found in a girl aged 2 to 9 in good health and CMV-seronegative. CDR3 sequence: CASSGGQGAFQPQHF. DNA for the CDR3: TGTGCCAGTAGTGGGGGACAGGGGGCTTTTCAGCCCCAGCATTTT. The whole variable domain, remainder taken from reference TRBV19 and TRBJ1-5, is DGGITQSPKYLFRKEGQNVTLSCEQNLNHDAMYWYRQDPGQGLRLIYYSQIVNDFQKGDIAEGYSVSREKKESFPLTVTSAQKNPTAFYLCASSGGQGAFQPQHFGDGTRLSIL.